Listed below are T cell receptor beta chains from one sample, sequenced in a study of cytomegalovirus exposure and HLA in healthy donors. TCRdb's table, derived via immunoSEQ multiplex PCR, lists solely in-frame clones and lacks some. The repertoire has 150,000 to 200,000 clones, around 83% of them found once; the top ten carry 1.7%. Sequences were obtained from PBMCs. The source of these receptors is a man in his forties or fifties in good health and CMV-seropositive. The CDR3 runs from the conserved cysteine through the conserved F or W. A D gene is named only where the DNA matches it firmly. The listing skips clone size in some rows; elsewhere it reads once, few, many or a size class.

d_gene: -; j_gene: TRBJ2-1; abundance: -; v_gene: TRBV14; CDR3nt: TGTGCCAGCAGCCGTCGGGCAAGGGGTAGCTCCTACAATGAGCAGTTCTTC; CDR3aa: CASSRRARGSSYNEQFF
d_gene: TRBD2; j_gene: TRBJ2-3; abundance: -; v_gene: TRBV19; CDR3nt: TGTGCCAGTACTAAACTAGCGGGAAAGACGGTCACAGATACGCAGTATTTT; CDR3aa: CASTKLAGKTVTDTQYF
d_gene: -; j_gene: TRBJ2-1; abundance: -; v_gene: TRBV9; CDR3nt: TGTGCCAGCAGCGTAGTTAGCGGCAGCAATGAGCAGTTCTTC; CDR3aa: CASSVVSGSNEQFF
d_gene: TRBD1; j_gene: TRBJ1-1; abundance: -; v_gene: TRBV7-3; CDR3nt: TGTGCCAGCAGCTTAACTCCGGGACAGGGGAACACTGAAGCTTTCTTT; CDR3aa: CASSLTPGQGNTEAFF
d_gene: -; j_gene: TRBJ2-1; abundance: -; v_gene: TRBV7-6; CDR3nt: TGTGCCAGCAGCCTAAATAGCGGTACGACTTTTAATGAGCAGTTCTTC; CDR3aa: CASSLNSGTTFNEQFF
d_gene: -; j_gene: TRBJ2-1; abundance: -; v_gene: TRBV7-6; CDR3nt: TGTGCCAGCAGCCCCCGCCAGTATGAGCAGTTCTTC; CDR3aa: CASSPRQYEQFF
d_gene: TRBD2; j_gene: TRBJ2-7; abundance: -; v_gene: TRBV4-2; CDR3nt: TGTGCCAGCAGCCAAGCCCTAGCGGGAGGTTACGAGCAGTACTTC; CDR3aa: CASSQALAGGYEQYF
d_gene: -; j_gene: TRBJ1-5; abundance: -; v_gene: TRBV6-4; CDR3nt: TGTGCCAGCAGGGTTACAGGGCTGTTACGGCCCCAGCATTTT; CDR3aa: CASRVTGLLRPQHF
d_gene: TRBD1; j_gene: TRBJ2-3; abundance: -; v_gene: TRBV5-1; CDR3nt: TGCGCCAGCAGCTTACGGACAGGGCCAAACACAGATACGCAGTATTTT; CDR3aa: CASSLRTGPNTDTQYF
d_gene: TRBD1; j_gene: TRBJ2-7; abundance: -; v_gene: TRBV7-9; CDR3nt: TGTTCCAGCAGATCAGGACAGGGGGACAGCTCCTACGAGCAGTACTTC; CDR3aa: CSSRSGQGDSSYEQYF
d_gene: -; j_gene: TRBJ2-3; abundance: -; v_gene: TRBV27; CDR3nt: TGTGCCAGCAGTTTATCCCCCGGGACACGTAAGGATACGCAGTATTTT; CDR3aa: CASSLSPGTRKDTQYF
d_gene: -; j_gene: TRBJ2-3; abundance: -; v_gene: TRBV19; CDR3nt: TGTGCCAGTGCCCCCCAGAGGCCAGATACGCAGTATTTT; CDR3aa: CASAPQRPDTQYF
d_gene: -; j_gene: TRBJ1-2; abundance: -; v_gene: TRBV12-5; CDR3nt: TGTGCTAGTATGGCTGACTATGGCTACACCTTC; CDR3aa: CASMADYGYTF
d_gene: TRBD1; j_gene: TRBJ1-5; abundance: -; v_gene: TRBV7-2; CDR3nt: TGTGCCAGCAGCCCTGGGACAGGGAATCAGCCCCAGCATTTT; CDR3aa: CASSPGTGNQPQHF
d_gene: TRBD1; j_gene: TRBJ1-2; abundance: -; v_gene: TRBV11-2; CDR3nt: TGTGCCAGCAGCCCTAGCGGCAGGGGGCATTCAGATGGCTACACCTTC; CDR3aa: CASSPSGRGHSDGYTF
d_gene: -; j_gene: TRBJ1-2; abundance: -; v_gene: TRBV6-5; CDR3nt: TGTGCCAGCAGTGAGAACAGGGCTATGGGCTACACCTTC; CDR3aa: CASSENRAMGYTF
d_gene: -; j_gene: TRBJ2-5; abundance: -; v_gene: TRBV5-1; CDR3nt: TGCGCCAGCAGCTTGGATTGGAGGGAGACCCAGTACTTC; CDR3aa: CASSLDWRETQYF
d_gene: TRBD2; j_gene: TRBJ2-5; abundance: -; v_gene: TRBV29-1; CDR3nt: TGCAGCGTACGGACTAGTTCAGGGACCCAGTACTTC; CDR3aa: CSVRTSSGTQYF
d_gene: -; j_gene: TRBJ2-1; abundance: -; v_gene: TRBV28; CDR3nt: TGTGCCAGCAGTTTGGTAGCGGTTAATTACAATGAGCAGTTCTTC; CDR3aa: CASSLVAVNYNEQFF
d_gene: TRBD2; j_gene: TRBJ2-1; abundance: -; v_gene: TRBV6-5; CDR3nt: TGTGCCAGCAGTTACTCGGTGTGGGGGGGAAATGAGCAGTTCTTC; CDR3aa: CASSYSVWGGNEQFF
d_gene: TRBD1; j_gene: TRBJ2-5; abundance: -; v_gene: TRBV29-1; CDR3nt: TGCAGCGTTGAAAGTCTAAGGGGGCCTCAAGAGACCCAGTACTTC; CDR3aa: CSVESLRGPQETQYF
d_gene: -; j_gene: TRBJ1-1; abundance: -; v_gene: TRBV5-1; CDR3nt: TGCGCCAGCAGCGCAACAGGGTTATCTCTGAACACTGAAGCTTTCTTT; CDR3aa: CASSATGLSLNTEAFF
d_gene: TRBD1; j_gene: TRBJ1-2; abundance: -; v_gene: TRBV4-3; CDR3nt: TGCGCCAGCAGCCAACCGGGACAGGGGGCTTTCGGCTACATCTTC; CDR3aa: CASSQPGQGAFGYIF
d_gene: TRBD1; j_gene: TRBJ1-2; abundance: -; v_gene: TRBV6-5; CDR3nt: TGTGCCAGCAGAGGGACAGGGGGCTATGGCTACACCTTC; CDR3aa: CASRGTGGYGYTF
d_gene: TRBD2; j_gene: TRBJ2-1; abundance: -; v_gene: TRBV6-5; CDR3nt: TGTGCCAGCAGAGGGACTAGCGGGAGCAATGAGCAGTTCTTC; CDR3aa: CASRGTSGSNEQFF
d_gene: TRBD2; j_gene: TRBJ2-7; abundance: -; v_gene: TRBV5-1; CDR3nt: TGCGCCAGCAGCTATAGCGGGAGTACCAACGAGCAGTACTTC; CDR3aa: CASSYSGSTNEQYF
d_gene: TRBD2; j_gene: TRBJ2-2; abundance: -; v_gene: TRBV27; CDR3nt: TGTGCCAGCAGTTCCCCCCGACTAGCGGGATCCGTCGGGGAGCTGTTTTTT; CDR3aa: CASSSPRLAGSVGELFF
d_gene: -; j_gene: TRBJ2-3; abundance: -; v_gene: TRBV11-3; CDR3nt: TGTGCCAGCAGTAAAGGGGGAGATACGCAGTATTTT; CDR3aa: CASSKGGDTQYF
d_gene: -; j_gene: TRBJ1-4; abundance: -; v_gene: TRBV4-2; CDR3nt: TGTGCCAGCAGCCTCAAGGGGGGGAGCGATGAAAAACTGTTTTTT; CDR3aa: CASSLKGGSDEKLFF
d_gene: TRBD1; j_gene: TRBJ1-5; abundance: -; v_gene: TRBV2; CDR3nt: TGTGCCAGCAGTCCTGGACAGGGAGGTAGGAAGCCCCAGCATTTT; CDR3aa: CASSPGQGGRKPQHF
d_gene: TRBD1; j_gene: TRBJ2-7; abundance: -; v_gene: TRBV29-1; CDR3nt: TGCAGCGTTGAAGCGGGTAGAGGGGGCCGTTACGAGCAGTACTTC; CDR3aa: CSVEAGRGGRYEQYF
d_gene: TRBD2; j_gene: TRBJ2-1; abundance: -; v_gene: TRBV7-8; CDR3nt: TGTGCCAGCAGCTTAGCTGCGGGCGGGAGCTCCCACAATGAGCAGTTCTTC; CDR3aa: CASSLAAGGSSHNEQFF
d_gene: TRBD1; j_gene: TRBJ1-5; abundance: once; v_gene: TRBV6-5; CDR3nt: TGTGCCAGCAGACAGGGGGATCAGCCCCAGCATTTT; CDR3aa: CASRQGDQPQHF
d_gene: TRBD1; j_gene: TRBJ2-1; abundance: -; v_gene: TRBV27; CDR3nt: TGTGCCAGCAGTGGACAGGACAATGAGCAGTTCTTC; CDR3aa: CASSGQDNEQFF
d_gene: -; j_gene: TRBJ2-7; abundance: -; v_gene: TRBV6-5; CDR3nt: TGTGCCAGCAGTCCCCAAGGAGGATACTCCTACGAGCAGTACTTC; CDR3aa: CASSPQGGYSYEQYF
d_gene: TRBD2; j_gene: TRBJ2-1; abundance: -; v_gene: TRBV28; CDR3nt: TGTGCCAGCAGTCCACGGACTATCCAGCGGGGTGAGCAGTTCTTC; CDR3aa: CASSPRTIQRGEQFF